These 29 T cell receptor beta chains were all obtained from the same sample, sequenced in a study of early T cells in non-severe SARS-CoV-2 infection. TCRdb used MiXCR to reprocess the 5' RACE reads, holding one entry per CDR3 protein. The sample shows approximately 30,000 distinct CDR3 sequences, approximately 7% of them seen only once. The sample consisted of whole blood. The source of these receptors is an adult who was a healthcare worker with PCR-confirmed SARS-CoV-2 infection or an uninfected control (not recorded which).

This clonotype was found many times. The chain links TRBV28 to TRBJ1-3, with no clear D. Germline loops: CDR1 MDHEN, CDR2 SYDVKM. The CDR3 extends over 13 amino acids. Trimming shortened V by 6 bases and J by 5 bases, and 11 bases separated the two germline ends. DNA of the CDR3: TGTGCCAGCAGCAACGGGGTCCGAAACACCATATATTTT. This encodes CASSNGVRNTIYF.

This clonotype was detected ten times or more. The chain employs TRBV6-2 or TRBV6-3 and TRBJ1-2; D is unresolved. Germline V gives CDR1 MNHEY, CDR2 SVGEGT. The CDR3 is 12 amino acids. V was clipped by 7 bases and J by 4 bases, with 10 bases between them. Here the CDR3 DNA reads TGTGCCAGCATTCTATTCGTCTATGGCTACACCTTC. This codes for CASILFVYGYTF.

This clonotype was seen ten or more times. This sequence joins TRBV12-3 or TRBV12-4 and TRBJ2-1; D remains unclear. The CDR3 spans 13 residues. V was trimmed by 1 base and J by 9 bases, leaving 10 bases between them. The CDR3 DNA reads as TGTGCCAGCAGTTTAGTCGGTACGGGTGAGCAGTTCTTC. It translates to CASSLVGTGEQFF.

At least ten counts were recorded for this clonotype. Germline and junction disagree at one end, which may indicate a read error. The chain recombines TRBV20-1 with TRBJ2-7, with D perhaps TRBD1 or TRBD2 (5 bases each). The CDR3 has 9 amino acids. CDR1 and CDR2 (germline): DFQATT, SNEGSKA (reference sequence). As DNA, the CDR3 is TGCAGTGCTGGGACCCCCTCTGACTTC. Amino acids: CSAGTPSDF.

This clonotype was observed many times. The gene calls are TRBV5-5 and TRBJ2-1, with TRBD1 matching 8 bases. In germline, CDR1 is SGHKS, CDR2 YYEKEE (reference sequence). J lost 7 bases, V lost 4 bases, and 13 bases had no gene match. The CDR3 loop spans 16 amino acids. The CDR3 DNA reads TGTGCCAGCAGCCCCTGGCCCGGCAGGGGGCCTAATGAGCAGTTCTTC. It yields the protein CASSPWPGRGPNEQFF.

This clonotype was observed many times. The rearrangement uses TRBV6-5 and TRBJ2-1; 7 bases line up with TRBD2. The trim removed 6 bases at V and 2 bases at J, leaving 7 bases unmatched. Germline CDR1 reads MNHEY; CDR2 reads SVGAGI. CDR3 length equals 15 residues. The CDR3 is CASSREVWPYNEQFF. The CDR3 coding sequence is TGTGCCAGCAGCCGGGAGGTTTGGCCCTACAATGAGCAGTTCTTC.

As DNA, the CDR3 is TGTGCCAGCAGCCCGGACATTTCACTGGCGGATACGCAGTATTTT. It codes for CASSPDISLADTQYF. J is TRBJ2-3 and V is TRBV7-6, with a weak D call TRBD1 (5 bases). Germline assignment: CDR1 SGHVS and CDR2 FNYEAQ. This CDR3 is built from 15 residues. V was shortened by 5 bases and J by 6 bases, with 18 bases between the two germline ends. The full variable domain, completed using reference TRBV7-6 and TRBJ2-3, is GAGVSQSPRYKVTKRGQDVALRCDPISGHVSLYWYRQALGQGPEFLTYFNYEAQQDKSGLPNDRFSAERPEGSISTLTIQRTEQRDSAMYRCASSPDISLADTQYFGPGTRLTVL.

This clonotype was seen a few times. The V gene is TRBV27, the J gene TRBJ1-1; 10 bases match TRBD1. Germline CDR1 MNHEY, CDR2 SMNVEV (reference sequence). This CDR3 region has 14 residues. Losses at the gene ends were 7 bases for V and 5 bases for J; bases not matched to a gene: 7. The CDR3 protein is CASIKTGGTTEAFF. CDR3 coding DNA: TGTGCCAGCATTAAGACAGGGGGCACGACTGAAGCTTTCTTT.

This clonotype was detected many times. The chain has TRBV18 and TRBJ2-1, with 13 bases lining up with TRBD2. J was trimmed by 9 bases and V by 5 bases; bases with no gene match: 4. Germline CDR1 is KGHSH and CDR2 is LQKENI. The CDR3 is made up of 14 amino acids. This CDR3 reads CASSGTSGTAEQFF. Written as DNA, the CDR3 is TGTGCCAGCTCAGGGACTAGCGGGACGGCTGAGCAGTTCTTC.

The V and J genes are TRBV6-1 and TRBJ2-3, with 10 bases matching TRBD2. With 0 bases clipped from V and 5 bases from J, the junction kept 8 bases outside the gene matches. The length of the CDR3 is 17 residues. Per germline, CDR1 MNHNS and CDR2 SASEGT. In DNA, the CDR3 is TGTGCCAGCAGTGAAGCTAATAGCGGGAGGACTAGAGATACGCAGTATTTT. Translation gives CASSEANSGRTRDTQYF.

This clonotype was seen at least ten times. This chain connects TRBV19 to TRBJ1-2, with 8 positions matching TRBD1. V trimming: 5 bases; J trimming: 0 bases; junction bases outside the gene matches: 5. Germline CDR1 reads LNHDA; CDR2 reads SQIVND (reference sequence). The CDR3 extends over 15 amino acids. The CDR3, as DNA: TGTGCCAGTAGTCTCGGACAGGGAGCTAACTATGGCTACACCTTC. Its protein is CASSLGQGANYGYTF.

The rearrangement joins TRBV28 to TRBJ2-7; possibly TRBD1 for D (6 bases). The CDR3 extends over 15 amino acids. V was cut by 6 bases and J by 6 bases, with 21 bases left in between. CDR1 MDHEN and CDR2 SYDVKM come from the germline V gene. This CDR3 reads CASSSPIVAGVEQYF. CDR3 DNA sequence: TGTGCCAGCAGCTCTCCTATTGTGGCAGGGGTCGAGCAGTACTTC. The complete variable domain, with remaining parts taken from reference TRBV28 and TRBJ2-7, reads DVKVTQSSRYLVKRTGEKVFLECVQDMDHENMFWYRQDPGLGLRLIYFSYDVKMKEKGDIPEGYSVSREKKERFSLILESASTNQTSMYLCASSSPIVAGVEQYFGPGTRLTVT.

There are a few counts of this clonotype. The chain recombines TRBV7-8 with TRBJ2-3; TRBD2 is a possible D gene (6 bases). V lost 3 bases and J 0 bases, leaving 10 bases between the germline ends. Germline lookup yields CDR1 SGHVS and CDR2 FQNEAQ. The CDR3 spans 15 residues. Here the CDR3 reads CASSLYRESTDTQYF. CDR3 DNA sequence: TGTGCCAGCAGCTTGTACCGGGAGAGCACAGATACGCAGTATTTT.

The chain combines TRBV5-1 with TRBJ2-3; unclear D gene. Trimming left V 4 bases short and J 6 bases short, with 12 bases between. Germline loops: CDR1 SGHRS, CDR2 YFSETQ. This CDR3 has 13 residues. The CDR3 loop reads CASSAEVSDTQYF. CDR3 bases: TGCGCCAGCAGCGCTGAAGTATCCGATACGCAGTATTTT.

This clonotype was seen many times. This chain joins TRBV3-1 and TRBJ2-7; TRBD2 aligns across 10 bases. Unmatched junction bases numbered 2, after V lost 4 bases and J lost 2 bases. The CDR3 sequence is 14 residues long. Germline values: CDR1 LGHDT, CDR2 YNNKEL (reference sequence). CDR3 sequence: CASSRSGGAYEQYF. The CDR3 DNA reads TGTGCCAGCAGCCGAAGCGGGGGGGCCTACGAGCAGTACTTC.

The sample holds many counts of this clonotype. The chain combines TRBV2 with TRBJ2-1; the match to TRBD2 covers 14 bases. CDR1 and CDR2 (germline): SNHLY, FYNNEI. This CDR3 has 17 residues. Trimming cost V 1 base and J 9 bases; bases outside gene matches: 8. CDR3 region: CASSEERLAGGVGEQFF. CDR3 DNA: TGTGCCAGCAGTGAAGAGCGACTAGCGGGAGGGGTAGGTGAGCAGTTCTTC.

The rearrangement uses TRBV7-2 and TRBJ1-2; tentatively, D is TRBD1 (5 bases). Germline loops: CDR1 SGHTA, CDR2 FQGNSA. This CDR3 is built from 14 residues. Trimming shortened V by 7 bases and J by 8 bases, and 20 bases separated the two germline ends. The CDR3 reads CASNVGQAERGYTF. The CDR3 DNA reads TGTGCCAGCAATGTTGGACAAGCGGAACGCGGCTACACCTTC.

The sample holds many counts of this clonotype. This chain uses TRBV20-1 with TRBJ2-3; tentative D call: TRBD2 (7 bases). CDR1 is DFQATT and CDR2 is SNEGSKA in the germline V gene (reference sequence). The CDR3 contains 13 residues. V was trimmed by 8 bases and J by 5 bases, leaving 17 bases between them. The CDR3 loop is CSPHGGRKDTQYF. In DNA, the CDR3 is TGCAGTCCACACGGGGGGCGAAAAGATACGCAGTATTTT.

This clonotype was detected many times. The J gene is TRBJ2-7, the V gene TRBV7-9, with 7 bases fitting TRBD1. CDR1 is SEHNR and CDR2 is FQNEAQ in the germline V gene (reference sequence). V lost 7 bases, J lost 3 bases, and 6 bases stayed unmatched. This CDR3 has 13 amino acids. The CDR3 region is CASTKGASYEQYF. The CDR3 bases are TGTGCCAGCACCAAGGGGGCCAGCTACGAGCAGTACTTC.

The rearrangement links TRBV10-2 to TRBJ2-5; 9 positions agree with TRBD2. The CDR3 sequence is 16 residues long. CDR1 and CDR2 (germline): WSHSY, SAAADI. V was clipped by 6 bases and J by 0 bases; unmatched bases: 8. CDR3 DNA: TGCGCCAGCAGCCCGCCAACTAGCGGGTACCAAGAGACCCAGTACTTC. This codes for CASSPPTSGYQETQYF.

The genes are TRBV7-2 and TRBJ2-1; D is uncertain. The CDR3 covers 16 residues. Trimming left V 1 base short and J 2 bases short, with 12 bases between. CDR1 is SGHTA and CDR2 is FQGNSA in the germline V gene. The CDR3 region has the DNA TGTGCCAGCAGCTTAGGATCCAGCGTGGCCTACAATGAGCAGTTCTTC. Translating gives CASSLGSSVAYNEQFF.

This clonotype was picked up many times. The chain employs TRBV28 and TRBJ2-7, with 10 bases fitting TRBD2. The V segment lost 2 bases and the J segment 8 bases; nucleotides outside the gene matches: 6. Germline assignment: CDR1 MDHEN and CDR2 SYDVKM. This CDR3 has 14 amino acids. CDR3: CASSLLAGVTKQYF. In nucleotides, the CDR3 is TGTGCCAGCAGTTTACTAGCGGGAGTGACTAAGCAGTACTTC.

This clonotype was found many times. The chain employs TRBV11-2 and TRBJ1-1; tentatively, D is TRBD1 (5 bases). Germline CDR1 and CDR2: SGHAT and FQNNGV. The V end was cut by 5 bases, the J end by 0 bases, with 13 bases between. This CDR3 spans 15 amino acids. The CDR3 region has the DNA TGTGCCAGCAGCCCAAGAGTGACAGTGAACACTGAAGCTTTCTTT. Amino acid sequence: CASSPRVTVNTEAFF.

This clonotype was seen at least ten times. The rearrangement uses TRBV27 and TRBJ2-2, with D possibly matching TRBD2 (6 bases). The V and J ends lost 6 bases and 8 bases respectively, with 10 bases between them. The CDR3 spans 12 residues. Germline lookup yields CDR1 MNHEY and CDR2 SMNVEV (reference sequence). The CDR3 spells CASRVGGGELFF. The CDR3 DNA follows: TGTGCCAGCAGGGTCGGAGGGGGGGAGCTGTTTTTT.

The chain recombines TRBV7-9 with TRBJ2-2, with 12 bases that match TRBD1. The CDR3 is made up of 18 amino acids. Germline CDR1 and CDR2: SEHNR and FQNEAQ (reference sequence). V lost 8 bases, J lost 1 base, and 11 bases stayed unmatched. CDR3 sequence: CASPLGDRGPLNTGELFF. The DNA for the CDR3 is TGTGCCAGCCCCCTTGGGGACAGGGGGCCATTGAACACCGGGGAGCTGTTTTTT.

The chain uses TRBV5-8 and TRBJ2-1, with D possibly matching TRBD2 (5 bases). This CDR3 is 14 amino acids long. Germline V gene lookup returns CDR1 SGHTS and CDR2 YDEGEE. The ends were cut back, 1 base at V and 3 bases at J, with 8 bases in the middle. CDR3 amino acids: CASSLTGFYNEQFF. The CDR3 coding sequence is TGTGCCAGCAGCTTGACGGGGTTCTACAATGAGCAGTTCTTC.

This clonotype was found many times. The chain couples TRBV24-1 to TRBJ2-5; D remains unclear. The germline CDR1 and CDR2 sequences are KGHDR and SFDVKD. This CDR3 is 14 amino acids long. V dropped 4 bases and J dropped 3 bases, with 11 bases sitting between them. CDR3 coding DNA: TGTGCCACCAGTGACCTCGACGGTAAAGAGACCCAGTACTTC. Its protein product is CATSDLDGKETQYF.

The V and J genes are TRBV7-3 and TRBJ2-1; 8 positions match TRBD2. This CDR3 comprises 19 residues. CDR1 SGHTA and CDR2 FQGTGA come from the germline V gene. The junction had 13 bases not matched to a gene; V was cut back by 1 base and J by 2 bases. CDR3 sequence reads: CASSLMGTSGSLTYNEQFF. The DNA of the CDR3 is TGTGCCAGCAGCTTAATGGGTACCAGCGGGAGTCTAACCTACAATGAGCAGTTCTTC.

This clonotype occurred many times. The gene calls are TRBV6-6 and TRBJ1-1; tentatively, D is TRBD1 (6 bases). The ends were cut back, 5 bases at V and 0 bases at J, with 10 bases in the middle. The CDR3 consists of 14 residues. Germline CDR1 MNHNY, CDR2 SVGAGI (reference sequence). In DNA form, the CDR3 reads TGTGCCAGCAGTCAACGGGACATGAACACTGAAGCTTTCTTT. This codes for CASSQRDMNTEAFF.